The TCR beta chain described here comes from a study of siplizumab effects on memory and regulatory T cells. Sequencing was performed with immunoSEQ multiplex PCR; in TCRdb, only in-frame clones are kept and a portion is missing. The sample consists of 70,000 or so clones, 91% of them appearing once. V lost 0 bases to trimming and J lost 2 bases, with 13 bases between them. CDR1 and CDR2 from the germline V gene are MGHRA and YSYEKL. The length of the CDR3 is 17 residues. Sample: CD8+ T cells sorted from blood. This chain joins TRBV4-1 and TRBJ2-2; no clear D. The TCR sequence derives from a human donor in good health. Written as DNA, the CDR3 is TGCGCCAGCAGCCAAGATCTAGGGCAGCTTAACACCGGGGAGCTGTTTTTT. Translated, it gives CASSQDLGQLNTGELFF.